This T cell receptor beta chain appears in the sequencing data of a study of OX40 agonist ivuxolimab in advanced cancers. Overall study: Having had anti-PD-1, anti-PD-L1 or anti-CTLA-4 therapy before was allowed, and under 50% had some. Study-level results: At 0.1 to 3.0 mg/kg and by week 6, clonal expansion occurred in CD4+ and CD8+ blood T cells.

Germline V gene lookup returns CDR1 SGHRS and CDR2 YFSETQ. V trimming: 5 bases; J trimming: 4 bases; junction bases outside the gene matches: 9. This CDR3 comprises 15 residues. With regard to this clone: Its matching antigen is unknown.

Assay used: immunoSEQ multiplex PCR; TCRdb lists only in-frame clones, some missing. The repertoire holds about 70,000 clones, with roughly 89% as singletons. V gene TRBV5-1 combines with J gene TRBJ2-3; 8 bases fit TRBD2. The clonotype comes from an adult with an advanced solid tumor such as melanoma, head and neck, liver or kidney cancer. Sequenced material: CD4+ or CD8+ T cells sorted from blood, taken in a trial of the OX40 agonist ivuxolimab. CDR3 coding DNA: TGCGCCAGCAGAAGGTCCGGGGGGGCCGCAGATACGCAGTATTTT. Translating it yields CASRRSGGAADTQYF.